Sequencing of this T cell receptor (beta chain) was carried out in a study of cytomegalovirus exposure and HLA in healthy donors. Researchers ran the PCR with 60 Vbeta and 13 Jbeta primers. The table came from immunoSEQ multiplex PCR; TCRdb's copy has only in-frame clones and leaves some out. The sample consists of roughly 160,000 clones, roughly 80% of them appearing once. Trimming removed 8 bases from V and 3 bases from J; junction bases left unmatched: 7. Germline lookup yields CDR1 SGHTA and CDR2 FQGNSA. The CDR3 is 14 amino acids. The chain uses TRBV7-2 and TRBJ2-7; TRBD1 agrees at 10 bases. Sample: PBMCs. The receptor was derived from a woman aged 40 to 49 in good health and CMV-seropositive. CDR3 nucleotide sequence: TGTGCCAGCTCTCCCGGGACAGGGGTCTACGAGCAGTACTTC. Amino acid sequence: CASSPGTGVYEQYF.